These 21 T cell receptor beta chains came from one sample sequenced in a study of T cell responses to AZD1222 COVID-19 vaccine (dated by TCRdb to the early 2020s). Taken with the paper, the label for time point translates to: baseline before first vaccination. Library method: the immunoSEQ multiplex PCR assay. TCRdb provides this immuneACCESS table in a form limited to in-frame rearrangements. Some clones are lacking; in checked studies, under half of them reflect an unresolved V gene, and why the rest are absent is not known. Across this sample there are about 120,000 clones, with about 85% seen only once. The top ten clones comprise 6.2% of the sample. Specimen: peripheral blood, collected on day 0 of AZD1222 vaccination. Receptors originate from an adult in good health.

This clone was recorded only once. V and J are TRBV2 and TRBJ1-6; D remains unclear. The CDR3 sequence is 15 residues long. V lost 0 bases, J lost 8 bases, and 11 bases lay in between. Germline V gives CDR1 SNHLY, CDR2 FYNNEI. The CDR3 nucleotides are TGTGCCAGCAGTGAAGCGAATTACAGCGATTCACCCCTCCACTTT. This gives the protein CASSEANYSDSPLHF.

The chain links TRBV19 to TRBJ1-2; no reliable D call. CDR3 length: 12 residues. Germline assignment: CDR1 LNHDA and CDR2 SQIVND (reference sequence). The V and J ends lost 3 bases and 6 bases respectively, with 8 bases between them. Here the CDR3 reads CASSMGMDGYTF. In DNA form, the CDR3 reads TGTGCCAGTAGTATGGGTATGGATGGCTACACCTTC.

The V and J genes are TRBV3-1 (or the pseudogene TRBV3-2) and TRBJ2-2; D is perhaps TRBD1 (6 bases). Germline CDR1 reads LGHDT; CDR2 reads YNNKEL (reference sequence). The CDR3 runs 14 residues. Deletions cut 6 bases from V and 3 bases from J, with 11 bases between. The CDR3 reads CASRLQGYTGELFF. In nucleotides, the CDR3 is TGTGCCAGCAGACTACAGGGTTACACCGGGGAGCTGTTTTTT.

This clone appeared a single time. V usage is TRBV5-1 and J usage is TRBJ2-7; no definite D call. Trimming removed 2 bases from V and 2 bases from J, with 8 bases in between. This CDR3 contains 13 residues. CDR1 is SGHRS and CDR2 is YFSETQ in the germline V gene. CDR3 DNA sequence: TGCGCCAGCAGCTTCGGCCCGACCTACGAGCAGTACTTC. This translates into CASSFGPTYEQYF.

This chain connects TRBV14 to TRBJ2-5; D may be TRBD1 or TRBD2 (6 bases each). This CDR3 comprises 16 residues. V lost 5 bases and J lost 5, with 21 bases in between. Per the germline V gene, CDR1 is SGHDN and CDR2 is FVKESK. CDR3 in DNA: TGTGCCAGCAGCTACCCTGACGGGGGCCTCCTGGAGACCCAGTACTTC. Translated, it gives CASSYPDGGLLETQYF.

The chain recombines TRBV7-2 with TRBJ1-1, with D hard to call. V was clipped by 3 bases and J by 3 bases, with 11 bases between them. The germline V gene has CDR1 SGHTA and CDR2 FQGNSA. The CDR3 runs 14 residues. The CDR3 spells CASSFLGRDTEAFF. For the CDR3, the DNA is TGTGCCAGCAGCTTCCTAGGGAGGGACACTGAAGCTTTCTTT.

The chain is built from TRBV6-2 or TRBV6-3 and TRBJ2-1; 9 bases align to TRBD2. CDR3 length: 15 residues. V lost 5 bases and J lost 6; bases outside the gene matches: 8. Germline V gene lookup returns CDR1 MNHEY and CDR2 SVGEGT. The DNA for the CDR3 is TGTGCCAGCAGTAGCGGGGGGAGACTCTCCAATGAGCAGTTCTTC. Protein sequence: CASSSGGRLSNEQFF.

This chain joins TRBV28 and TRBJ1-1; D is ambiguous. The germline CDR1 and CDR2 sequences are MDHEN and SYDVKM. This CDR3 comprises 13 residues. The ends were cut back, 5 bases at V and 5 bases at J, with 12 bases in the middle. CDR3 loop: CASSDAIKTEAFF. CDR3 sequence (DNA): TGTGCCAGCAGTGACGCAATCAAAACTGAAGCTTTCTTT. Together with reference TRBV28 and TRBJ1-1, the CDR3 gives the full variable domain: DVKVTQSSRYLVKRTGEKVFLECVQDMDHENMFWYRQDPGLGLRLIYFSYDVKMKEKGDIPEGYSVSREKKERFSLILESASTNQTSMYLCASSDAIKTEAFFGQGTRLTVV.

The rearrangement links TRBV6-6 to TRBJ2-7; TRBD2 aligns across 8 bases. The V and J ends lost 6 bases and 4 bases, in that order; junction bases with no gene match: 11. CDR1 is MNHNY and CDR2 is SVGAGI in the germline V gene (reference sequence). CDR3 length equals 15 residues. CDR3 residues: CASRDGLAQVYEQYF. The DNA for the CDR3 is TGTGCCAGCAGGGACGGACTAGCCCAAGTTTACGAGCAGTACTTC.

CDR3 loop: CASSLGGKQPQHF. CDR3 coding DNA: TGTGCCAGCAGTTTAGGTGGTAAACAGCCCCAGCATTTT. The V call is TRBV27, the J call TRBJ1-5; D ambiguous. CDR3 length: 13 residues. V lost 2 bases, J lost 7 bases, and 9 bases lay in between. Germline CDR1 MNHEY, CDR2 SMNVEV (reference sequence).

The V gene is TRBV7-9, the J gene TRBJ1-2, with 7 bases fitting TRBD1. Germline trimming cut 5 bases from V and 2 bases from J; bases unmatched to any gene: 17. Germline V CDR1 and CDR2: SEHNR, FQNEAQ (reference sequence). CDR3 length: 18 residues. The CDR3 loop reads CASSTVGFGGQENYGYTF. For the CDR3, the DNA is TGTGCCAGCAGCACCGTTGGTTTTGGAGGACAGGAGAACTATGGCTACACCTTC.

The chain employs TRBV15 and TRBJ2-7; a weak D match, TRBD1 (6 bases). The CDR3 consists of 14 residues. Trimming removed 0 bases from V and 5 bases from J, with 11 bases in between. CDR1 is LNHNV and CDR2 is YYDKDF in the germline V gene (reference sequence). The CDR3 DNA reads TGTGCCACCAGCAGAGATGGGGGCATAGACGAGCAGTACTTC. It yields the protein CATSRDGGIDEQYF.

V and J are TRBV4-1 and TRBJ1-2; TRBD1 agrees at 11 bases. In germline, CDR1 is MGHRA, CDR2 YSYEKL. The ends lost 0 bases at V and 4 bases at J; junction bases unmatched: 4. CDR3 size: 16 residues. Here the CDR3 reads CASSQDGTGGPYGYTF. The CDR3 nucleotides are TGCGCCAGCAGCCAAGATGGGACAGGGGGACCCTATGGCTACACCTTC.

This clone was seen just once. The chain is built from TRBV5-1 and TRBJ1-1, with D hard to call. The V and J ends lost 0 bases and 0 bases respectively, with 12 bases between them. Per the germline V gene, CDR1 is SGHRS and CDR2 is YFSETQ. The CDR3 has 16 amino acids. In DNA, the CDR3 is TGCGCCAGCAGCTTGGACTCAAGCCTATTGAACACTGAAGCTTTCTTT. Protein sequence: CASSLDSSLLNTEAFF.

This rearrangement joins TRBV6-5 to TRBJ2-1, with 11 bases matching TRBD2. Germline V gene sequence: CDR1 MNHEY, CDR2 SVGAGI. This CDR3 spans 15 amino acids. The ends lost 4 bases at V and 6 bases at J; junction bases unmatched: 5. CDR3 amino acids: CASSLAGGRVNEQFF. The CDR3 coding sequence is TGTGCCAGCAGTTTAGCGGGGGGGAGGGTCAATGAGCAGTTCTTC.

V is TRBV5-6 and J is TRBJ1-3, with 8 bases aligning to TRBD1. CDR1 and CDR2 from the germline V gene are SGHDT and YYEEEE. This CDR3 region has 17 residues. The V segment lost 2 bases and the J segment 0 bases; nucleotides outside the gene matches: 7. The CDR3 spells CASSFRDRMFSGNTIYF. The DNA of the CDR3 is TGTGCCAGCAGCTTCCGGGACAGGATGTTCTCTGGAAACACCATATATTTT.

The chain couples TRBV7-8 to TRBJ1-2, with D possibly matching TRBD1 (5 bases). Germline V gives CDR1 SGHVS, CDR2 FQNEAQ. V lost 5 bases and J 2 bases, leaving 9 bases between the germline ends. The CDR3 runs 13 residues. CDR3 protein: CASSHKGNYGYTF. The CDR3 DNA sequence: TGTGCCAGCAGCCATAAGGGGAACTATGGCTACACCTTC.

This chain uses TRBV9 with TRBJ1-5; D is uncertain. V was trimmed by 3 bases and J by 1 base, leaving 5 bases between them. This CDR3 has 13 amino acids. The germline CDR1 and CDR2 sequences are SGDLS and YYNGEE. This CDR3 reads CASSGPSNQPQHF. In DNA form, the CDR3 reads TGTGCCAGCAGCGGCCCCAGCAATCAGCCCCAGCATTTT.

In this sample, this clone turned up once. The rearrangement joins TRBV5-6 to TRBJ2-1, with 7 bases aligning to TRBD2. Germline assignment: CDR1 SGHDT and CDR2 YYEEEE. V was clipped by 4 bases and J by 4 bases; unmatched bases: 5. This CDR3 is built from 14 residues. CDR3: CASSIRGGYNEQFF. The DNA of the CDR3 is TGTGCCAGCAGCATCCGCGGGGGATACAATGAGCAGTTCTTC. Supplemented by reference TRBV5-6 and TRBJ2-1, the full variable domain reads DAGVTQSPTHLIKTRGQQVTLRCSPKSGHDTVSWYQQALGQGPQFIFQYYEEEERQRGNFPDRFSGHQFPNYSSELNVNALLLGDSALYLCASSIRGGYNEQFFGPGTRLTVL.

The chain is built from TRBV7-4 and TRBJ1-3, with D unclear. Germline CDR1 is SGHVT and CDR2 is SQSDAQ. The V end lost 4 bases, the J end lost 0 bases, and 13 bases lay between the germline ends. CDR3 size: 16 residues. CDR3 region: CASSSPGGRSGNTIYF. The CDR3 DNA is TGTGCCAGCAGCTCCCCAGGAGGACGCTCTGGAAACACCATATATTTT.

The chain carries TRBV11-2 and TRBJ2-7; tentatively, D is TRBD1 or TRBD2 (5 bases each). The length of the CDR3 is 13 residues. Between the trimmed V and J ends, which lost 6 bases and 3 bases, there was a span of 12 bases. Looked up from germline, CDR1 is SGHAT and CDR2 is FQNNGV. CDR3 sequence (DNA): TGTGCCAGCAGACGTCAGGGAGACTACGAGCAGTACTTC. It encodes CASRRQGDYEQYF.